This TCR beta chain comes out of a study of shared clonotypes between healthy human individuals. Whole-study context: For every donor, three CD4 naive, three CD4 memory, two CD8 naive and one CD8 memory plates were used.

Trimming stripped 4 bases from V and 0 bases from J, with 15 bases between. The CDR3 consists of 16 residues. The germline V gene encodes CDR1 KGHSH and CDR2 LQKENI. In the original workflow: ImmunoSEQ yielded junction-only sequences lacking quality scores, so filtering differed. Some clones are missing from TCRdb's copy, which holds only in-frame ones; the method was immunoSEQ multiplex PCR. D and trimming were read from the DNA, whereas the V and J calls and clone size are those reported in that table. The sample shows about 600,000 clones, less than 98% of them seen only once. The rearrangement joins TRBV18 to TRBJ1-1; D possibly corresponds to TRBD1 (6 bases). Sequences were obtained from naive CD4+ T cells sorted from blood. Noted subset: CD45RA+ positively selected. This clonotype originated in a woman aged 25 to 39 in good health. DNA of the CDR3: TGTGCCAGCTCACAATCGGACAGCGCTTTGAACACTGAAGCTTTCTTT. Its protein is CASSQSDSALNTEAFF.